Following are 24 T cell receptor beta chains from one sample sequenced in a study of OX40 agonist ivuxolimab in advanced cancers. TCRdb's table, derived via immunoSEQ multiplex PCR, lists solely in-frame clones and lacks some. The table records over 45,000 clones, 88% of them present only once. The sequences come from CD4+ or CD8+ T cells sorted from blood, collected in a trial of the OX40 agonist ivuxolimab. All receptors derive from an adult with an advanced solid tumor such as melanoma, head and neck, liver or kidney cancer.

The chain combines TRBV28 with TRBJ1-5, with no clear D. Looked up from germline, CDR1 is MDHEN and CDR2 is SYDVKM. The ends were cut back, 2 bases at V and 2 bases at J, with 7 bases in the middle. The CDR3 has 14 residues. The CDR3 sequence: CASSLITGNQPQHF. As DNA, the CDR3 is TGTGCCAGCAGTTTAATTACAGGCAATCAGCCCCAGCATTTT.

V and J are TRBV5-1 and TRBJ2-7, with TRBD2 as a possible D gene (5 bases). CDR3 size: 15 residues. The germline V gene encodes CDR1 SGHRS and CDR2 YFSETQ. Trimming pared 0 bases from V and 7 bases from J, leaving 17 bases between. The CDR3 nucleotides are TGCGCCAGCAGCTTGGTTGCGGACTCCCCCATGGAGCAGTACTTC. Translating gives CASSLVADSPMEQYF.

The J gene is TRBJ1-5, the V gene TRBV6-6, with 7 positions matching TRBD1. This CDR3 contains 13 residues. The J segment lost 7 bases and the V segment lost 8 bases, leaving 8 bases of the junction unmatched. Germline CDR1 MNHNY, CDR2 SVGAGI (reference sequence). CDR3 amino acids: CASGQGGRQPQHF. The CDR3 nucleotides are TGTGCCAGCGGCCAGGGGGGCAGACAGCCCCAGCATTTT.

This chain connects TRBV7-9 to TRBJ2-7; D remains unclear. This CDR3 has 17 residues. Trimming took off 6 bases at V and 3 bases at J, with 24 bases between the two ends. The germline V gene has CDR1 SEHNR and CDR2 FQNEAQ (reference sequence). CDR3 coding DNA: TGTGCCAGCAGGCCTGCTTTTCAAACACTAAGAAACTACGAGCAGTACTTC. Protein sequence: CASRPAFQTLRNYEQYF.

The chain recombines TRBV4-2 with TRBJ2-5, with TRBD2 as a possible D gene (7 bases). The CDR3 sequence is 16 residues long. Germline CDR1 is LGHNA and CDR2 is YNFKEQ. V was cut by 4 bases and J by 1 base, with 16 bases left in between. CDR3: CASSRASGGFQETQYF. Here the CDR3 DNA reads TGTGCCAGCAGCCGAGCATCGGGGGGCTTCCAAGAGACCCAGTACTTC.

The gene calls are TRBV7-7 and TRBJ2-1; a weak D match, TRBD2 (5 bases). Trimming took 5 bases from V and 13 from J, leaving 12 bases between them. The CDR3 is 11 residues long. The V gene's germline CDR1 is SSHAT and CDR2 FNYEAQ (reference sequence). The CDR3 nucleotides read TGTGCCAGCAGCGATGACCCGGGACAGTTCTTC. Its translation: CASSDDPGQFF.

This sequence joins TRBV11-2 and TRBJ2-7; D is unresolved. With 5 bases removed from V and 0 bases from J, the gap between germline ends came to 14 bases. The germline CDR1 and CDR2 sequences are SGHAT and FQNNGV. CDR3 length equals 15 residues. The CDR3 sequence is CASSQGGSSSYEQYF. The CDR3 coding sequence is TGTGCCAGCAGCCAAGGCGGCTCCAGCTCCTACGAGCAGTACTTC.

V gene TRBV27 combines with J gene TRBJ1-3, with 8 bases identical to TRBD1. CDR1 and CDR2 from the germline V gene are MNHEY and SMNVEV (reference sequence). The CDR3 totals 16 residues. The junction had 7 bases not matched to a gene; V was cut back by 6 bases and J by 0 bases. Here the CDR3 DNA reads TGTGCCAGCAGAGGACAGGGCGCCAACTCTGGAAACACCATATATTTT. It yields the protein CASRGQGANSGNTIYF.

The V gene is TRBV5-1, the J gene TRBJ1-6; a possible D gene is TRBD1 (5 bases). Germline V gene data show CDR1 as SGHRS and CDR2 as YFSETQ. The CDR3 has 18 residues. Trimming took off 1 base at V and 5 bases at J, with 19 bases between the two ends. The CDR3 DNA reads TGCGCCAGCAGCTTGATGGGAGGGGAGGGGAACCATAATTCACCCCTCCACTTT. This codes for CASSLMGGEGNHNSPLHF.

The genes are TRBV4-2 and TRBJ1-5; maybe TRBD1 (6 bases). CDR3 size: 14 residues. With 4 bases removed from V and 6 bases from J, the gap between germline ends came to 13 bases. From germline, CDR1 is LGHNA and CDR2 YNFKEQ. Here the CDR3 DNA reads TGTGCCAGCAGCCGGGCGGGAGGGGGTCAGCCCCAGCATTTT. Protein sequence: CASSRAGGGQPQHF.

J is TRBJ1-5 and V is TRBV4-1; 7 bases fit TRBD1. Germline V lookup: CDR1 MGHRA, CDR2 YSYEKL. V trimming: 4 bases; J trimming: 3 bases; junction bases outside the gene matches: 9. This CDR3 is built from 16 residues. The CDR3: CASSRGRDSSNQPQHF. CDR3 DNA sequence: TGCGCCAGCAGCCGAGGTCGGGACAGTTCCAATCAGCCCCAGCATTTT.

The V gene is TRBV2, the J gene TRBJ1-2, with no clear D. Germline V gene sequence: CDR1 SNHLY, CDR2 FYNNEI. CDR3 length equals 17 residues. The ends were cut back, 0 bases at V and 7 bases at J, with 21 bases in the middle. The CDR3: CASSEASGRRSFGGYTF. As DNA, the CDR3 is TGTGCCAGCAGTGAAGCCTCCGGGAGAAGATCTTTCGGTGGCTACACCTTC.

This clone turned up a few times. J is TRBJ1-5 and V is TRBV2; TRBD1 matches 11 bases. The CDR3 runs to 18 residues. V was clipped by 6 bases and J by 2 bases; unmatched bases: 12. Per germline, CDR1 SNHLY and CDR2 FYNNEI. The CDR3 sequence: CASSRPGQGVRGNQPQHF. The CDR3 nucleotides are TGTGCCAGCAGCAGACCGGGACAGGGGGTTAGAGGCAATCAGCCCCAGCATTTT. The variable domain in full, completed from reference TRBV2 and TRBJ1-5, reads EPEVTQTPSHQVTQMGQEVILRCVPISNHLYFYWYRQILGQKVEFLVSFYNNEISEKSEIFDDQFSVERPDGSNFTLKIRSTKLEDSAMYFCASSRPGQGVRGNQPQHFGDGTRLSIL.

The chain has TRBV9 and TRBJ2-1, with TRBD1 identical over 10 bases. Germline V gene lookup returns CDR1 SGDLS and CDR2 YYNGEE. The CDR3 extends over 18 amino acids. Trimming removed 0 bases from V and 1 base from J; junction bases left unmatched: 7. CDR3 region: CASSVVGTGVGSYNEQFF. The DNA for the CDR3 is TGTGCCAGCAGCGTAGTCGGGACAGGGGTAGGGTCCTACAATGAGCAGTTCTTC.

The chain carries TRBV7-3 and TRBJ2-6, with D hard to call. This CDR3 has 16 residues. V lost 1 base and J lost 3, with 10 bases in between. Per the germline V gene, CDR1 is SGHTA and CDR2 is FQGTGA. CDR3 in amino acids: CASSLIGPGGANVLTF. The CDR3 DNA reads as TGTGCCAGCAGCTTAATAGGACCGGGTGGGGCCAACGTCCTGACTTTC.

On this clone itself: Within the sample, other DNA sequences also encode this same CDR3. This chain joins TRBV9 and TRBJ2-3; 8 bases fit TRBD2. The CDR3 is 16 residues long. Trimming at V came to 0 bases and at J to 6 bases, leaving 9 bases not matched to a gene. Germline lookup yields CDR1 SGDLS and CDR2 YYNGEE. DNA of the CDR3: TGTGCCAGCAGCGTAGACCCGGGGGGGCCCGCCGATACGCAGTATTTT. Residues: CASSVDPGGPADTQYF.

The chain joins TRBV2 to TRBJ2-7; 7 bases fit TRBD1. Trimming took 0 bases from V and 2 from J; bases not matched to a gene: 7. This CDR3 contains 16 residues. Germline V gives CDR1 SNHLY, CDR2 FYNNEI. The CDR3 nucleotides read TGTGCCAGCAGTGAAGCGGACAGGCCCCTCGCCTACGAGCAGTACTTC. It specifies CASSEADRPLAYEQYF.

The chain employs TRBV7-9 and TRBJ2-1, with D possibly being TRBD1 or TRBD2 (5 bases each). Germline V gene lookup returns CDR1 SEHNR and CDR2 FQNEAQ (reference sequence). V was cut by 5 bases and J by 5 bases, with 13 bases left in between. The CDR3 spans 14 residues. The CDR3 nucleotides are TGTGCCAGCAGCACCCGGGACCCGGACAATGAGCAGTTCTTC. Its translation: CASSTRDPDNEQFF. Full variable domain (missing parts from reference TRBV7-9 and TRBJ2-1): DTGVSQNPRHKITKRGQNVTFRCDPISEHNRLYWYRQTLGQGPEFLTYFQNEAQLEKSRLLSDRFSAERPKGSFSTLEIQRTEQGDSAMYLCASSTRDPDNEQFFGPGTRLTVL.

About this clone itself: The sample contains more than one DNA sequence encoding this CDR3. V is TRBV27 and J is TRBJ2-2; D is undetermined. Germline loops: CDR1 MNHEY, CDR2 SMNVEV (reference sequence). V was clipped by 3 bases and J by 5 bases, with 13 bases between them. This CDR3 spans 15 amino acids. The CDR3 protein is CASSFASETTGELFF. CDR3 coding DNA: TGTGCCAGCAGTTTTGCCAGCGAGACAACCGGGGAGCTGTTTTTT.

The chain links TRBV5-6 to TRBJ1-2; TRBD1 aligns across 8 bases. The CDR3 extends over 15 amino acids. With 0 bases clipped from V and 4 bases from J, the junction kept 5 bases outside the gene matches. CDR1 is SGHDT, CDR2 YYEEEE, per germline. This CDR3 is CASSLANTGGYGYTF. The CDR3 region has the DNA TGTGCCAGCAGCTTGGCAAACACAGGGGGCTATGGCTACACCTTC.

The CDR3 DNA follows: TGTGCCAGCAGTTACATGGGGGCTCGGGAGCAGTACTTC. It is translated as CASSYMGAREQYF. This sequence joins TRBV6-6 and TRBJ2-7, with TRBD1 as a possible D gene (6 bases). Germline V CDR1 and CDR2: MNHNY, SVGAGI (reference sequence). This CDR3 has 13 amino acids. The V gene lost 2 bases and the J gene lost 7 bases, with 12 bases spanning the gap.

The rearrangement uses TRBV4-3 and TRBJ1-3; tentative D call: TRBD1 (5 bases). Trimming removed 1 base from V and 0 bases from J, with 7 bases in between. Germline V gene data show CDR1 as LGHNA and CDR2 as YSLEER. The CDR3 sequence is 15 residues long. The CDR3 loop reads CASSQGTGSGNTIYF. CDR3 DNA: TGCGCCAGCAGCCAAGGCACAGGCTCTGGAAACACCATATATTTT.

The V and J genes are TRBV10-1 and TRBJ2-6, with D perhaps assigned TRBD1 or TRBD2 (5 bases each). Trimming left V 4 bases short and J 2 bases short, with 15 bases between. CDR3 length equals 17 residues. CDR1 and CDR2 (germline): WNHNN, SYGVQD (reference sequence). CDR3 residues: CASSGGSTVAGANVLTF. The CDR3 DNA is TGCGCCAGCAGTGGGGGGTCTACAGTGGCTGGGGCCAACGTCCTGACTTTC.

The rearrangement joins TRBV4-2 to TRBJ2-5; D is unresolved. Germline loops: CDR1 LGHNA, CDR2 YNFKEQ. Trimming took 0 bases from V and 2 from J, leaving 10 bases between them. The CDR3 loop spans 15 amino acids. The CDR3 DNA sequence: TGTGCCAGCAGCCAAGAGTTAACCGTTCAAGAGACCCAGTACTTC. Amino acids: CASSQELTVQETQYF.